This record looks at one T cell receptor beta chain sequence and its context. These data belong to a study of control samples from healthy donors and cancer patients. The germline V gene has CDR1 KGHSH and CDR2 LQKENI. V lost 2 bases and J 9 bases, leaving 14 bases between the germline ends. This CDR3 has 14 amino acids. Here immunoSEQ multiplex PCR was the method, and the copy in TCRdb shows in-frame clones only, minus some. The sample contains about 150,000 clones, approximately 92% of which appear only once. This sequence was found in a woman between 35 and 50 years old in good health. The sample consisted of blood. The chain joins TRBV18 to TRBJ2-1; tentative D call: TRBD2 (6 bases). The CDR3 spells CASSPGGVQGEQFF. The CDR3 coding sequence is TGTGCCAGCTCACCAGGCGGGGTCCAGGGTGAGCAGTTCTTC. The full variable domain, its missing parts supplied by reference TRBV18 and TRBJ2-1, is NAGVMQNPRHLVRRRGQEARLRCSPMKGHSHVYWYRQLPEEGLKFMVYLQKENIIDESGMPKERFSAEFPKEGPSILRIQQVVRGDSAAYFCASSPGGVQGEQFFGPGTRLTVL.